The following is a TCR beta chain sequence with its context. The target antigen is unknown. The data originate from a study of T cell responses to AZD1222 COVID-19 vaccine. Study observations and caveats: Compared with day 0, the breadth and depth of the Spike-specific TCR repertoire rose significantly after two doses of AZD1222. Mostly white British, mostly female donors; authors suggested clonal diversity may be underestimated. Only five to seven individuals given AZD1222 were seropositive at baseline. Nearly half of spike-specific TCRs reportedly target variant regions that are unmutated in the B.1.351 and B.1.1.7 variants.

Generated by immunoSEQ multiplex PCR, the TCRdb table keeps only in-frame clones and is missing some. The data show more than 140,000 clones, with about nine tenths seen just once and 3% to 3.5% held by the top ten. CDR3 length equals 12 residues. V was pared by 11 bases and J by 4 bases, with 8 bases of the junction left unmatched. Germline loops: CDR1 SNHLY, CDR2 FYNNEI. The V gene is TRBV2, the J gene TRBJ2-7, with 7 bases aligning to TRBD1. The sample consisted of peripheral blood, taken on day 0 of MenACWY control vaccination. This sequence was found in an adult in good health. The CDR3 here is CALGDRAYEQYF. For the CDR3, the DNA is TGTGCCCTAGGGGACAGAGCTTACGAGCAGTACTTC. The full variable domain, with the rest looked up from reference TRBV2 and TRBJ2-7, is EPEVTQTPSHQVTQMGQEVILRCVPISNHLYFYWYRQILGQKVEFLVSFYNNEISEKSEIFDDQFSVERPDGSNFTLKIRSTKLEDSAMYFCALGDRAYEQYFGPGTRLTVT.